This TCR beta chain is drawn from a study of cytomegalovirus exposure and HLA in healthy donors. V was pared by 7 bases and J by 0 bases, with 10 bases between. The CDR3 is 14 residues long. Germline lookup yields CDR1 SGHRS and CDR2 YFSETQ. PCR amplification relied on 60 Vbeta primers (plus 13 Jbeta primers). Libraries were prepared by immunoSEQ multiplex PCR; TCRdb keeps only in-frame clonotypes and omits some of them. Here the sample spans about 200,000 clones, 80% to 85% being singletons. The sequencing input was PBMCs. V and J are TRBV5-1 and TRBJ1-4; D uncertain. The clonotype comes from a woman in her forties or fifties in good health and CMV-seropositive. The CDR3 sequence is CASAVTATNEKLFF. CDR3 bases: TGCGCCAGCGCCGTAACAGCAACTAATGAAAAACTGTTTTTT.